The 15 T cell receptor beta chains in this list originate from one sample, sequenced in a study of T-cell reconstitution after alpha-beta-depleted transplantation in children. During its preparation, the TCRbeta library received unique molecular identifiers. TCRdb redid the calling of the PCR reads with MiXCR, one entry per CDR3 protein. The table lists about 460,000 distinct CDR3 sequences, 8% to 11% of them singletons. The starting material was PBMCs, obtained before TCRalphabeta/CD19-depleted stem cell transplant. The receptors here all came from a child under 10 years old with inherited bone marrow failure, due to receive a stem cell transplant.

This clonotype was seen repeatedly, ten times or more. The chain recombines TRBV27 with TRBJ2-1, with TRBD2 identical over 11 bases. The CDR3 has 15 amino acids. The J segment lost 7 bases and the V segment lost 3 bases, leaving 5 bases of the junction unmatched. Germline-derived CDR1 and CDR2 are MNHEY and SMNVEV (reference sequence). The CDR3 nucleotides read TGTGCCAGCAGTTTTGCCGGGACTAGCGGTAATGAGCAGTTCTTC. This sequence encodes CASSFAGTSGNEQFF.

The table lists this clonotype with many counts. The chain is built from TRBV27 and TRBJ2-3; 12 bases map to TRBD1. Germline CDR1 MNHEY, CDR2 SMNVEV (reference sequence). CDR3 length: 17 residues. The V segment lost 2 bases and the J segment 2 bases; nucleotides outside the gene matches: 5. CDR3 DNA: TGTGCCAGCAGTTTAGAGGGGACAGGGGGCTTCACAGATACGCAGTATTTT. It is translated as CASSLEGTGGFTDTQYF.

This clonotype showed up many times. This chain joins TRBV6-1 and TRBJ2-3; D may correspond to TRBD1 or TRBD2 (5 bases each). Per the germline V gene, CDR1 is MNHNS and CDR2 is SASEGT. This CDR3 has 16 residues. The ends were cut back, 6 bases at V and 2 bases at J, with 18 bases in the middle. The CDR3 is CASRARGRTPTDTQYF. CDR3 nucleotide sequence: TGTGCCAGCAGGGCGAGGGGCAGAACCCCCACAGATACGCAGTATTTT.

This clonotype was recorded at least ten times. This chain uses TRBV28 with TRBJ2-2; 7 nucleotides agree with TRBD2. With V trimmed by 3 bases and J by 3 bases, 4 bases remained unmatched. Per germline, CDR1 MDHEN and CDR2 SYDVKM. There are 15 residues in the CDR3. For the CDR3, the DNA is TGTGCCAGCAGTTTCTGGCGGGAGTACACCGGGGAGCTGTTTTTT. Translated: CASSFWREYTGELFF.

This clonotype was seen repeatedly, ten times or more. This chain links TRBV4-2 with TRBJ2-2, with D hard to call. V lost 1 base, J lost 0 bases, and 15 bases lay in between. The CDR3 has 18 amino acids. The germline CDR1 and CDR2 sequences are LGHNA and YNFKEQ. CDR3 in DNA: TGTGCCAGCAGCCAAGGTGATATTTGGTCTTCGAACACCGGGGAGCTGTTTTTT. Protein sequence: CASSQGDIWSSNTGELFF.

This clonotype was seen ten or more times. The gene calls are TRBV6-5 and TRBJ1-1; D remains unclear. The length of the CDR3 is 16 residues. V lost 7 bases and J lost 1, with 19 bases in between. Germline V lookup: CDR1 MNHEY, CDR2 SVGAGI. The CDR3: CASITNPARKNTEAFF. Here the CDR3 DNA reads TGTGCCAGCATTACCAATCCGGCCAGAAAGAACACTGAAGCTTTCTTT.

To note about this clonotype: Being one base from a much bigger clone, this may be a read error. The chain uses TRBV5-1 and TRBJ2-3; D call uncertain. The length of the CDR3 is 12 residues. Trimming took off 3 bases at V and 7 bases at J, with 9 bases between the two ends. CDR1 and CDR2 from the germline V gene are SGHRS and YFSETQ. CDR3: CASSSAKYTQYF. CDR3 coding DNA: TGCGCCAGCAGCTCGGCCAAATATACGCAGTATTTT. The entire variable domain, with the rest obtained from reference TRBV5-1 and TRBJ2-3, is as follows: KAGVTQTPRYLIKTRGQQVTLSCSPISGHRSVSWYQQTPGQGLQFLFEYFSETQRNKGNFPGRFSGRQFSNSRSEMNVSTLELGDSALYLCASSSAKYTQYFGPGTRLTVL.

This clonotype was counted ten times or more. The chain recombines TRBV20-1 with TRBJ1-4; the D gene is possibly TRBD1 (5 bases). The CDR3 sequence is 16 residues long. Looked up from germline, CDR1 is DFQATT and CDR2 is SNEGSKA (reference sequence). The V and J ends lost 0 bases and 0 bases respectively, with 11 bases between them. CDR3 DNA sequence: TGCAGTGCTAGAGAGCCAGGGAGGCCAACTAATGAAAAACTGTTTTTT. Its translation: CSAREPGRPTNEKLFF.

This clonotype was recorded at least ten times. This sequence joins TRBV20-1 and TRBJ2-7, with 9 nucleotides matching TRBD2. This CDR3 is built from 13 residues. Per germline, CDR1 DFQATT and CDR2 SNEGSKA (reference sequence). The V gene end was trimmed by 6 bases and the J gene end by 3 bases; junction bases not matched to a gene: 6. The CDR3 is CSAPIAGVYEQYF. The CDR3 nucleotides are TGCAGTGCCCCAATAGCGGGAGTCTACGAGCAGTACTTC.

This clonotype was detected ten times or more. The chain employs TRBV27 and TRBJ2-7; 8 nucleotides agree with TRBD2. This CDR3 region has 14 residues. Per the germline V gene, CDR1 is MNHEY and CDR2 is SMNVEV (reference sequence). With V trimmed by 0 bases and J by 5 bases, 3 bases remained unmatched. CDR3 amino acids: CASSLSPGGHEQYF. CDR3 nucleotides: TGTGCCAGCAGTTTATCGCCGGGGGGGCACGAGCAGTACTTC.

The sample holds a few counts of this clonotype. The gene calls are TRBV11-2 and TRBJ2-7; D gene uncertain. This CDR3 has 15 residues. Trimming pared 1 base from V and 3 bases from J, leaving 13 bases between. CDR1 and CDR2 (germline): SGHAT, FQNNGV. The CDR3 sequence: CASSLVRLAFYEQYF. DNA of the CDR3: TGTGCCAGCAGCTTAGTTCGGTTAGCTTTCTACGAGCAGTACTTC.

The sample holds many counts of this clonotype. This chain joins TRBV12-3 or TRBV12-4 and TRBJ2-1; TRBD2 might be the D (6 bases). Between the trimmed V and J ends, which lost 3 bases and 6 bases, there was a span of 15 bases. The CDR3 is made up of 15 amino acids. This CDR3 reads CASSLGVGGANEQFF. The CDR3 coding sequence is TGTGCCAGCAGTTTGGGAGTGGGAGGAGCCAATGAGCAGTTCTTC.

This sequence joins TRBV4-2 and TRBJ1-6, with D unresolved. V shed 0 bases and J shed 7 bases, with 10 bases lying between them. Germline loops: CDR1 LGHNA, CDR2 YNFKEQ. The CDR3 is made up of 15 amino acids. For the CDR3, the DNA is TGTGCCAGCAGCCAAGACGAGGGCCCCAATTCACCCCTCCACTTT. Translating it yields CASSQDEGPNSPLHF.

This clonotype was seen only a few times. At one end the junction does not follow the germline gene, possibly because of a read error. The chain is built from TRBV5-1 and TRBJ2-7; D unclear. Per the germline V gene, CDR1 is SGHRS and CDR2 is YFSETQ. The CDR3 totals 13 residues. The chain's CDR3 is CASSLAPSSEQYF. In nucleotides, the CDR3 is TGCGCCAGCAGCTTGGCCCCCTCCTCCGAGCAGTACTTC.

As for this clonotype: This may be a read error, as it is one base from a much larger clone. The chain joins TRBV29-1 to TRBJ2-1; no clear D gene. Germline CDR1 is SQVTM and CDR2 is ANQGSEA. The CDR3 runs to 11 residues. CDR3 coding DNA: TGCAGCGTTGTAATTTTCCCTTGGAGTTACTTC. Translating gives CSVVIFPWSYF.